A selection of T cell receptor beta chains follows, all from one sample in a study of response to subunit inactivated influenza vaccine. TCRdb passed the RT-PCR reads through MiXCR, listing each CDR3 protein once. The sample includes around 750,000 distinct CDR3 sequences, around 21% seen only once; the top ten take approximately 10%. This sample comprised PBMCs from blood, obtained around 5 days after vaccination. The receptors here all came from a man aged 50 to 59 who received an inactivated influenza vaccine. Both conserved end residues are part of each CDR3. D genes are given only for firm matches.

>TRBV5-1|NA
CASSLVPGYEQYF
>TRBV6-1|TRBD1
CACSTVTGRRDTQYF
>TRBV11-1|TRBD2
CASSPSLGAGDYNEQFF
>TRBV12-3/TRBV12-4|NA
CASSLRAGFNQPQHF
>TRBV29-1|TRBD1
CSGGGAGELFF
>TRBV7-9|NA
CASSLALTDSYNEQFF
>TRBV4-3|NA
CASSQTGRNEQYF
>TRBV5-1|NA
CASSPDQTEGRKLFF
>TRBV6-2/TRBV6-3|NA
CASRRLGLPTDTQYF
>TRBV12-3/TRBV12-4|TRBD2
CASSSLAGAGTDTQYF
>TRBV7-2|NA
CASSLAGGARTGELFF
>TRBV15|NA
CATSRQARGNEQFF
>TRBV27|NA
CASSYQGRTEAFF
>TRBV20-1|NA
CSARRGRKDIQYF
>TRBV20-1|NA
CSARPTQGLNTEAFF
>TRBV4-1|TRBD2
CASSISGLAGVEETQYF
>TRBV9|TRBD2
CASSVAPERGSLLTQYF
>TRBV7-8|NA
CASSKSEASDHEQYF
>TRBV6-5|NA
CASSFDSTGGYTF
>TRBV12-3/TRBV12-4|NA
CASSVAVDNNEQFF
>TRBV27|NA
CASRQPGQEAFF
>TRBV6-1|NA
CASRQGLIYGYTF
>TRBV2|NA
CASQAPGQQTNYEQYF
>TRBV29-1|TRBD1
CSVEAQGASGELFF
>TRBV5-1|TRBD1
CASSSGQGITDTQYF
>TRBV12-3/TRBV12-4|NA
CASSRDGVSGNTIYF
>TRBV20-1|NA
CSARDRARFYEQYF
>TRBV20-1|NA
CSARDIGEAQMVQYF
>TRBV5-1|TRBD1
CASSQTTGSEQYF
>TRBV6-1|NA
CASSRTETSYNSPLHF
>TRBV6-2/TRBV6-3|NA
CASSRVGIAGGELFF
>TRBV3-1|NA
CASSQVDTQYF
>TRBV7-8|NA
CASSLEWTRDGEQFF
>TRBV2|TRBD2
CASWGGFEQYF
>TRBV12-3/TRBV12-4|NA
CASSLYNNYGYTF
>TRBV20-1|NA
CSASLAEGGTEAFF
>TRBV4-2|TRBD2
CASSQEGGGGDSYNEQFF
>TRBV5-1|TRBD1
CANPMRDRGNSPLHF
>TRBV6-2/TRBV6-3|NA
CASSYDVGYTF
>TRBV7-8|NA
CASRGTQTGELFF
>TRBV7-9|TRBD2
CASRRTSGGAGAGELFF
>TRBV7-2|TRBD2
CASSPGTSGRGEETQYF
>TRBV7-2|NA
CASSLVVMLSYGYTF
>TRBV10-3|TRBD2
CAAQAGTRDQETQYF
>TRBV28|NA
CASTLDSRGGYTF
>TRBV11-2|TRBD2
CASSSGLAGWVRWNEQFF
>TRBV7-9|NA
CASRQFTGSNTEAFF
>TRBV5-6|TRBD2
CASSLGLAVSSYEQYF
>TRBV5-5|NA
CASSLEASGNQPQHF